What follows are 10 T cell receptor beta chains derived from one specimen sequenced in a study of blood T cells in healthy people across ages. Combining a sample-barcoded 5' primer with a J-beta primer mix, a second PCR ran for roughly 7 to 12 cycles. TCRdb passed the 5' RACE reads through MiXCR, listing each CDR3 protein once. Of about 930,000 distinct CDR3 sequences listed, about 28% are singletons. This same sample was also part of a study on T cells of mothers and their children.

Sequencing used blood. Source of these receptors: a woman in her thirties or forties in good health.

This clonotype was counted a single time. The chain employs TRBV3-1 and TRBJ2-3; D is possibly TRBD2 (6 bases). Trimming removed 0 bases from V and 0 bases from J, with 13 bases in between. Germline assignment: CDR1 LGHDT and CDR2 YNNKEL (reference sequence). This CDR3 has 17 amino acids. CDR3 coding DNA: TGTGCCAGCAGCCAAGATTGGGGGGAGACTAGCACAGATACGCAGTATTTT. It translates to CASSQDWGETSTDTQYF.

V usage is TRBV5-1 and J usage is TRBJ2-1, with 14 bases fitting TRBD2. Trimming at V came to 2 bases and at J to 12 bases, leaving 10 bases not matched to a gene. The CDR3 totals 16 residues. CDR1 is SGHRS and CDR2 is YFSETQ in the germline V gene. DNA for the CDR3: TGCGCCAGCAGCTTAAAAGGGACTAGCGGGGGTGATAGGCAGTTCTTC. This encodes CASSLKGTSGGDRQFF.

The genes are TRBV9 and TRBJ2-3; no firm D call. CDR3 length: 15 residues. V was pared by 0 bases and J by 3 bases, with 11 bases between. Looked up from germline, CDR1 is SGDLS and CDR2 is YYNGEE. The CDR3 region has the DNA TGTGCCAGCAGCGTAGCTACAGCCCCGACAGATACGCAGTATTTT. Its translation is CASSVATAPTDTQYF.

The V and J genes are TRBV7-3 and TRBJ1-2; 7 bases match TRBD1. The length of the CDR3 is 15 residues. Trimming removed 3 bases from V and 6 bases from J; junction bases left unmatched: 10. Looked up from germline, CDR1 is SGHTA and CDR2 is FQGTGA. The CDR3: CASSFGPTGADGYTF. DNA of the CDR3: TGTGCCAGCAGCTTTGGGCCTACAGGGGCGGATGGCTACACCTTC.

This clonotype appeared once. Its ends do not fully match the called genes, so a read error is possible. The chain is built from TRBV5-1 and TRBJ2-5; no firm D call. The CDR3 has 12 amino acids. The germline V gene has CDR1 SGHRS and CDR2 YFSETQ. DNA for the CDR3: TGCGCCAGCAGCGAGAATTTAGAGGCCCAGTACTTC. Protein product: CASSENLEAQYF.

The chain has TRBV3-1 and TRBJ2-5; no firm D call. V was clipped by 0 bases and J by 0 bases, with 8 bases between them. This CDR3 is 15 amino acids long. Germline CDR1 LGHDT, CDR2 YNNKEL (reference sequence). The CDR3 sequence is CASSQEGPYQETQYF. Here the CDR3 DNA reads TGTGCCAGCAGCCAAGAAGGCCCGTACCAAGAGACCCAGTACTTC.

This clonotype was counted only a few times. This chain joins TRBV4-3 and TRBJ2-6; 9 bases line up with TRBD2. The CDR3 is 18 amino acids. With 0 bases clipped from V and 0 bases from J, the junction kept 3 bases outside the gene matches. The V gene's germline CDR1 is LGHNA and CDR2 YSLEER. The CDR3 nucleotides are TGCGCCAGCAGCCAAGATTCTAGCGGGGTCTCTGGGGCCAACGTCCTGACTTTC. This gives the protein CASSQDSSGVSGANVLTF.

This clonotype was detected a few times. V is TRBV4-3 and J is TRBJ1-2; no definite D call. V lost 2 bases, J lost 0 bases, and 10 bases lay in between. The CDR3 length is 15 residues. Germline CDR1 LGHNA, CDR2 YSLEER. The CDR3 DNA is TGCGCCAGCAGCCAATCGATACAGTCTAACTATGGCTACACCTTC. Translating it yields CASSQSIQSNYGYTF.

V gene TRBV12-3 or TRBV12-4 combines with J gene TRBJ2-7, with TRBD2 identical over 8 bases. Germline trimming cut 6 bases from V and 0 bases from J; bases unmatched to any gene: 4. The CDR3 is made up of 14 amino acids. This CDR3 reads CASSREGGSYEQYF. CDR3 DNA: TGTGCCAGCAGCCGGGAGGGGGGCTCCTACGAGCAGTACTTC.

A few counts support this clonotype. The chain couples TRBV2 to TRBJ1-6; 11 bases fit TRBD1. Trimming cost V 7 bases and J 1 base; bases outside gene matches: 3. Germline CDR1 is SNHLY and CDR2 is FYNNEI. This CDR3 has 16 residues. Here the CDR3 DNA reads TGTGCCAGCATTGGGACAGGGGGATCCTATAATTCACCCCTCCACTTT. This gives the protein CASIGTGGSYNSPLHF.